Listed below are T cell receptor beta chains from one sample, sequenced in a study of T-cell memory formation after mild COVID-19. Using its own MiXCR run on the 5' RACE reads, TCRdb lists one record per CDR3 protein. The sample includes hundreds of thousands of distinct CDR3 sequences, 8.2% of them seen just once. Material for sequencing was PBMCs or a T cell subset sorted from them (not recorded which). The receptors here all came from a man between 18 and 29 years old who had mild COVID-19 (a few samples of this study predate the infection). Cell type and time point are not known. Each CDR3 is given with its conserved first and last residue. D genes are given only for firm matches. For some rows the clone size is stated as once, few or many, or as a class when expanded; others skip it.

cdr3_length: 18
clone_size: many
j_call: TRBJ2-2
v_call: TRBV7-8
d_call: -
cdr3_aa: CASSLGRTGFPNTGELFF
cdr3_nt: TGTGCCAGCAGCTTAGGCCGGACCGGCTTTCCGAACACCGGGGAGCTGTTTTTT

cdr3_length: 14
clone_size: -
j_call: TRBJ1-2
v_call: TRBV2
d_call: -
cdr3_aa: CASSERGAGSGYTF
cdr3_nt: TGTGCCAGCAGTGAGCGCGGGGCAGGATCGGGCTACACCTTC

cdr3_length: 15
clone_size: -
j_call: TRBJ2-2
v_call: TRBV4-3
d_call: -
cdr3_aa: CASSQMGRHTGELFF
cdr3_nt: TGCGCCAGCAGCCAAATGGGGCGGCACACCGGGGAGCTGTTTTTT

cdr3_length: 16
clone_size: -
j_call: TRBJ2-4
v_call: TRBV18
d_call: TRBD1
cdr3_aa: CASSPPSGQGANIQYF
cdr3_nt: TGTGCCAGCTCACCACCGTCGGGACAGGGGGCAAACATTCAGTACTTC

cdr3_length: 16
clone_size: few
j_call: TRBJ2-5
v_call: TRBV7-8
d_call: TRBD2
cdr3_aa: CASSLVGLAVQETQYF
cdr3_nt: TGTGCCAGCAGCTTAGTGGGACTAGCAGTCCAAGAGACCCAGTACTTC

cdr3_length: 17
clone_size: few
j_call: TRBJ2-7
v_call: TRBV11-2
d_call: -
cdr3_aa: CASSLETWGTGKHEQYF
cdr3_nt: TGTGCCAGCAGCCTGGAAACTTGGGGTACAGGGAAGCACGAGCAGTACTTC

cdr3_length: 12
clone_size: -
j_call: TRBJ2-5
v_call: TRBV20-1
d_call: -
cdr3_aa: CSASRAGDESDF
cdr3_nt: TGCAGTGCTAGTCGGGCAGGGGATGAAAGTGACTTC

cdr3_length: 14
clone_size: few
j_call: TRBJ1-4
v_call: TRBV6-1
d_call: -
cdr3_aa: CASKTGWANEKLFF
cdr3_nt: TGTGCCAGCAAAACAGGGTGGGCTAATGAAAAACTGTTTTTT

cdr3_length: 15
clone_size: many
j_call: TRBJ2-3
v_call: TRBV12-3/TRBV12-4
d_call: TRBD2
cdr3_aa: CASSPLAGRPDTQYF
cdr3_nt: TGTGCCAGCAGTCCCCTAGCGGGAAGGCCAGATACGCAGTATTTT

cdr3_length: 12
clone_size: few
j_call: TRBJ2-7
v_call: TRBV7-6
d_call: -
cdr3_aa: CASSLIGGGQYF
cdr3_nt: TGTGCCAGCAGCCTAATAGGTGGGGGGCAGTACTTC

cdr3_length: 14
clone_size: many
j_call: TRBJ2-1
v_call: TRBV10-3
d_call: TRBD2
cdr3_aa: CAISDPGGDNEQFF
cdr3_nt: TGTGCCATCAGTGACCCTGGGGGGGACAATGAGCAGTTCTTC

cdr3_length: 14
clone_size: -
j_call: TRBJ2-5
v_call: TRBV20-1
d_call: TRBD2
cdr3_aa: CSASRQGGWETQYF
cdr3_nt: TGCAGTGCTTCTCGGCAGGGAGGGTGGGAGACCCAGTACTTC

cdr3_length: 15
clone_size: -
j_call: TRBJ2-5
v_call: TRBV7-9
d_call: -
cdr3_aa: CASSLPGRAQETQYF
cdr3_nt: TGTGCCAGCAGCTTGCCGGGACGGGCTCAAGAGACCCAGTACTTC

cdr3_length: 16
clone_size: few
j_call: TRBJ2-3
v_call: TRBV4-1
d_call: TRBD2
cdr3_aa: CASSQVSAGITDTQYF
cdr3_nt: TGCGCCAGCAGCCAAGTATCAGCGGGAATCACAGATACGCAGTATTTT

cdr3_length: 17
clone_size: few
j_call: TRBJ2-1
v_call: TRBV5-1
d_call: -
cdr3_aa: CASSLGGLEGTYNEQFF
cdr3_nt: TGCGCCAGCAGCTTGGGGGGTTTGGAGGGGACCTACAATGAGCAGTTCTTC

cdr3_length: 19
clone_size: many
j_call: TRBJ2-2
v_call: TRBV6-2/TRBV6-3
d_call: TRBD1
cdr3_aa: CASSNRRDRVQQRTGELFF
cdr3_nt: TGTGCCAGCAGTAACCGCCGGGACAGGGTCCAACAGCGCACCGGGGAGCTGTTTTTT

cdr3_length: 19
clone_size: -
j_call: TRBJ2-2
v_call: TRBV15
d_call: TRBD2
cdr3_aa: CATSRTVARGLGDTGELFF
cdr3_nt: TGTGCCACCAGCAGAACAGTCGCCCGCGGACTAGGGGACACCGGGGAGCTGTTTTTT

cdr3_length: 14
clone_size: few
j_call: TRBJ1-2
v_call: TRBV4-3
d_call: -
cdr3_aa: CASSPGEANYGYTF
cdr3_nt: TGCGCCAGCAGCCCTGGTGAAGCCAACTATGGCTACACCTTC

cdr3_length: 15
clone_size: -
j_call: TRBJ2-7
v_call: TRBV9
d_call: -
cdr3_aa: CASSGGAGSHLEQYF
cdr3_nt: TGTGCCAGCAGCGGTGGCGCAGGGAGCCACCTCGAGCAGTACTTC

cdr3_length: 13
clone_size: few
j_call: TRBJ1-1
v_call: TRBV20-1
d_call: -
cdr3_aa: CSARHPLNTEAFF
cdr3_nt: TGCAGTGCTAGGCACCCACTGAACACTGAAGCTTTCTTT

cdr3_length: 13
clone_size: -
j_call: TRBJ1-1
v_call: TRBV28
d_call: -
cdr3_aa: CASSFRRYTEAFF
cdr3_nt: TGTGCCAGCAGTTTCCGGCGGTACACTGAAGCTTTCTTT

cdr3_length: 15
clone_size: few
j_call: TRBJ1-2
v_call: TRBV7-8
d_call: TRBD1
cdr3_aa: CASSSNRGTIYGYTF
cdr3_nt: TGTGCCAGCAGCTCCAACAGGGGCACTATCTATGGCTACACCTTC

cdr3_length: 13
clone_size: many
j_call: TRBJ1-1
v_call: TRBV7-2
d_call: -
cdr3_aa: CASSTTYGLAAFF
cdr3_nt: TGTGCCAGCAGCACCACTTATGGGCTTGCGGCTTTCTTT

cdr3_length: 15
clone_size: few
j_call: TRBJ2-3
v_call: TRBV20-1
d_call: -
cdr3_aa: CSARVPNRGTDTQYF
cdr3_nt: TGCAGTGCTAGAGTTCCGAATAGGGGCACAGATACGCAGTATTTT

cdr3_length: 12
clone_size: few
j_call: TRBJ2-2
v_call: TRBV6-2/TRBV6-3
d_call: -
cdr3_aa: CASSYPTGELFF
cdr3_nt: TGTGCCAGCAGTTACCCGACCGGGGAGCTGTTTTTT

cdr3_length: 14
clone_size: few
j_call: TRBJ1-1
v_call: TRBV5-1
d_call: -
cdr3_aa: CASSLTDMNTEAFF
cdr3_nt: TGCGCCAGCAGCCTGACAGATATGAACACTGAAGCTTTCTTT

cdr3_length: 10
clone_size: many
j_call: TRBJ2-3
v_call: TRBV7-9
d_call: -
cdr3_aa: CASSLAEQYF
cdr3_nt: TGTGCCAGCAGCTTAGCGGAGCAGTATTTT

cdr3_length: 15
clone_size: many
j_call: TRBJ2-7
v_call: TRBV7-2
d_call: -
cdr3_aa: CASSLDGGGFYEQYF
cdr3_nt: TGTGCCAGCAGCTTAGATGGCGGCGGGTTCTACGAGCAGTACTTC

cdr3_length: 15
clone_size: once
j_call: TRBJ2-7
v_call: TRBV6-6
d_call: TRBD1
cdr3_aa: CASSAPTGDSYEQYF
cdr3_nt: TGTGCCAGCAGTGCCCCGACAGGGGACTCCTACGAGCAGTACTTC

cdr3_length: 13
clone_size: few
j_call: TRBJ1-5
v_call: TRBV9
d_call: -
cdr3_aa: CASSQAGSVPQHF
cdr3_nt: TGTGCCAGCAGCCAAGCAGGGAGTGTGCCCCAGCATTTT

cdr3_length: 15
clone_size: few
j_call: TRBJ2-7
v_call: TRBV18
d_call: -
cdr3_aa: CASSPDPGPTYEQYF
cdr3_nt: TGTGCCAGCTCACCCGACCCCGGTCCCACCTACGAGCAGTACTTC

cdr3_length: 14
clone_size: few
j_call: TRBJ1-2
v_call: TRBV4-3
d_call: -
cdr3_aa: CASSRADGNYGYTF
cdr3_nt: TGCGCCAGCAGCCGGGCAGACGGGAACTATGGCTACACCTTC

cdr3_length: 17
clone_size: few
j_call: TRBJ1-2
v_call: TRBV7-2
d_call: TRBD1
cdr3_aa: CASSFTRDRGRNYGYTF
cdr3_nt: TGTGCCAGCAGCTTTACCAGGGACAGGGGGCGAAACTATGGCTACACCTTC

cdr3_length: 14
clone_size: few
j_call: TRBJ2-6
v_call: TRBV20-1
d_call: -
cdr3_aa: CSARGNSGANVLTF
cdr3_nt: TGCAGTGCTAGAGGGAACTCTGGGGCCAACGTCCTGACTTTC

cdr3_length: 13
clone_size: many
j_call: TRBJ2-5
v_call: TRBV5-1
d_call: -
cdr3_aa: CASSLGRQETQYF
cdr3_nt: TGTGCCAGCAGCTTAGGCAGGCAAGAGACCCAGTACTTC

cdr3_length: 16
clone_size: -
j_call: TRBJ2-1
v_call: TRBV12-3/TRBV12-4
d_call: TRBD2
cdr3_aa: CASNPPPGGPYNEQFF
cdr3_nt: TGTGCCAGCAACCCACCCCCGGGGGGGCCCTACAATGAGCAGTTCTTC

cdr3_length: 15
clone_size: few
j_call: TRBJ2-2
v_call: TRBV7-3
d_call: TRBD1
cdr3_aa: CASSPGTGETGELFF
cdr3_nt: TGTGCCAGCAGCCCCGGGACAGGGGAAACCGGGGAGCTGTTTTTT

cdr3_length: 13
clone_size: -
j_call: TRBJ1-5
v_call: TRBV6-5
d_call: -
cdr3_aa: CASSYSVGKPQHF
cdr3_nt: TGTGCCAGCAGTTACTCAGTCGGTAAGCCCCAGCATTTT

cdr3_length: 11
clone_size: -
j_call: TRBJ2-7
v_call: TRBV5-5
d_call: -
cdr3_aa: CASSFLQEQYF
cdr3_nt: TGTGCCAGCAGCTTCCTTCAGGAGCAGTACTTC

cdr3_length: 14
clone_size: -
j_call: TRBJ2-7
v_call: TRBV13
d_call: -
cdr3_aa: CASSERVLAYEQYF
cdr3_nt: TGTGCCAGCAGTGAAAGGGTTCTGGCCTACGAGCAGTACTTC

cdr3_length: 13
clone_size: few
j_call: TRBJ2-2
v_call: TRBV10-3
d_call: -
cdr3_aa: CAISDPVPGELFF
cdr3_nt: TGTGCCATCAGTGATCCCGTCCCCGGGGAGCTGTTTTTT

cdr3_length: 18
clone_size: -
j_call: TRBJ2-3
v_call: TRBV20-1
d_call: TRBD2
cdr3_aa: CSAPQLAGVVGGTDTQYF
cdr3_nt: TGCAGTGCTCCGCAACTAGCGGGGGTCGTCGGTGGCACAGATACGCAGTATTTT

cdr3_length: 15
clone_size: few
j_call: TRBJ2-5
v_call: TRBV6-2/TRBV6-3
d_call: -
cdr3_aa: CASSSRASGGETQYF
cdr3_nt: TGTGCCAGCAGTTCAAGGGCCTCGGGCGGCGAGACCCAGTACTTC

cdr3_length: 18
clone_size: few
j_call: TRBJ1-3
v_call: TRBV7-2
d_call: TRBD1
cdr3_aa: CASSLVVLSDRGRNTIYF
cdr3_nt: TGTGCCAGCAGCTTAGTGGTTTTGTCGGACAGGGGTCGGAACACCATATATTTT

cdr3_length: 13
clone_size: -
j_call: TRBJ2-1
v_call: TRBV7-7
d_call: TRBD2
cdr3_aa: CASSSTSRDEQFF
cdr3_nt: TGTGCCAGCAGTTCGACTAGCAGAGATGAGCAGTTCTTC

cdr3_length: 16
clone_size: -
j_call: TRBJ1-5
v_call: TRBV5-1
d_call: -
cdr3_aa: CASSLDGRAGDQPQHF
cdr3_nt: TGCGCCAGCAGCTTGGACGGGAGGGCCGGTGATCAGCCCCAGCATTTT

cdr3_length: 15
clone_size: many
j_call: TRBJ2-1
v_call: TRBV7-2
d_call: -
cdr3_aa: CASSINTNSYNEQFF
cdr3_nt: TGTGCCAGCAGCATTAACACAAACTCCTACAATGAGCAGTTCTTC

cdr3_length: 15
clone_size: many
j_call: TRBJ2-3
v_call: TRBV5-1
d_call: -
cdr3_aa: CASSLAPPNTDTQYF
cdr3_nt: TGCGCCAGCAGCTTGGCCCCACCCAACACAGATACGCAGTATTTT

cdr3_length: 11
clone_size: -
j_call: TRBJ2-1
v_call: TRBV30
d_call: -
cdr3_aa: CAWSPLRGRFF
cdr3_nt: TGTGCCTGGAGTCCCCTCCGAGGCAGGTTCTTC

cdr3_length: 13
clone_size: -
j_call: TRBJ2-1
v_call: TRBV15
d_call: -
cdr3_aa: CATSRDRASEQFF
cdr3_nt: TGTGCCACCAGCAGAGATAGGGCCTCCGAGCAGTTCTTC

cdr3_length: 17
clone_size: few
j_call: TRBJ1-2
v_call: TRBV6-1
d_call: TRBD1
cdr3_aa: CASSESPGQGFVDGYTF
cdr3_nt: TGTGCCAGCAGTGAATCGCCGGGACAGGGTTTTGTCGATGGCTACACCTTC

cdr3_length: 14
clone_size: -
j_call: TRBJ1-2
v_call: TRBV4-3
d_call: -
cdr3_aa: CASSRSDTTSGYTF
cdr3_nt: TGCGCCAGCAGCCGCTCGGACACTACCTCTGGCTACACCTTC

cdr3_length: 14
clone_size: few
j_call: TRBJ2-5
v_call: TRBV7-8
d_call: -
cdr3_aa: CASSKAAGQETQYF
cdr3_nt: TGTGCCAGCAGCAAGGCCGCCGGGCAGGAGACCCAGTACTTC

cdr3_length: 14
clone_size: many
j_call: TRBJ2-1
v_call: TRBV5-1
d_call: TRBD2
cdr3_aa: CASILERGHNEQFF
cdr3_nt: TGCGCCAGCATCCTTGAGCGGGGCCACAATGAGCAGTTCTTC

cdr3_length: 12
clone_size: few
j_call: TRBJ1-1
v_call: TRBV6-5
d_call: -
cdr3_aa: CASRRGHTEAFF
cdr3_nt: TGTGCCAGCAGGCGGGGGCACACTGAAGCTTTCTTT